The T cell receptor beta chain described here comes from a study of blood T cell repertoires in COVID-19. Study information: T cells, B-cell-depleted T cells, or PBMCs provided the cDNA or gDNA that served as material.

With 7 bases removed from V and 7 bases from J, the gap between germline ends came to 11 bases. Looked up from germline, CDR1 is MNHEY and CDR2 is SVGAGI. The CDR3 covers 13 residues. Sequenced by immunoSEQ multiplex PCR; TCRdb stores in-frame clones only, minus some. The sample has about 210,000 clones; 65% to 85% are singletons. The V call is TRBV6-5, the J call TRBJ1-6; tentative D call: TRBD1 (6 bases). Sequencing was carried out using peripheral blood. This clonotype was sampled from a man aged 50 or older with active or convalescent COVID-19. The CDR3 bases are TGTGCCAGCAATACCGACAGGAATTCACCCCTCCACTTT. This gives the protein CASNTDRNSPLHF.